This TCR beta chain was identified during a study of T cell responses to AZD1222 COVID-19 vaccine (dated by TCRdb to 2020 to 2023). Turning to the overall study: Because spike-specific TCR depth and breadth did not differ between the two schedules, AZD1222 recipients who got a second dose at roughly 4 weeks were pooled with those who got a second dose at roughly 12 weeks. TCR sequencing covered roughly 230 trial participants: roughly 200 given two doses of AZD1222 and about 26 given two doses of MenACWY control vaccine. Trial participants were enrolled by age into 18-55, 56-69 and 70-plus year subgroups, with about 150, 28 and 57 TCR-sequenced participants respectively.

Based on the germline V gene, the CDR1 and CDR2 sequences are SGHTA and FQGTGA. At the junction V is shortened by 5 bases and J by 4 bases; bases outside the gene matches: 3. The CDR3 contains 13 residues, cysteine and phenylalanine counted. Just the 39-base CDR3 DNA is kept, in frame starting at base 1. Only one count was recorded for this clone. The antigen this receptor binds is unknown. Per-base qualities were not stored, and no clone one base away is much larger. Read against the paper, the sample's time point label means: baseline before first vaccination. The vaccinee samples were drawn from two UK trials, COV001 and COV002, one of which was a single-blind randomized controlled phase 2/3 trial testing AZD1222 (ChAdOx1 nCoV-19) in healthy adults. For TCRbeta chain sequencing, PBMC samples from trial participants were taken at day 0 and at day 28 after the second dose. The research as a whole found: In the small 56-69-year group, the increase in depth fell short of significance, most likely because of low power. Most participants were white British and females outnumbered males, and the authors suggested that clonal diversity may have been underestimated. The vaccine-associated CD4 TCRs covered the entire spike protein, and the dominant responses fell in regions 160-218 and 743-854. Because no day 14 peak-response samples were available, the repertoires could be characterized only after the peak T cell response. Reportedly, almost half of the unique spike-specific TCRs recognized epitopes lying outside the regions that are mutated in the B.1.351 and B.1.1.7 variants. Only six AZD1222 recipients were SARS-CoV-2 seropositive at baseline, limiting conclusions about previously exposed vaccinees. After two AZD1222 doses, spike-specific TCR breadth and depth were significantly higher than at day 0 and than in MenACWY recipients.

The CDR3 regions of human TCRbeta chains were subjected to immunosequencing. Processing in the source paper ran as follows. TCRs in the repertoires were compared against a reference library of SARS-CoV-2-specific TCRs that had been generated with the MIRA antigen-specificity platform. Breadth was defined as the fraction of unique TCRs that were SARS-CoV-2-associated. Depth was defined as the fraction of total T cells that were SARS-CoV-2-associated. Using the MIRA data, each spike-specific TCR was mapped to the spike region that the TCR reacts to and placed in a CD4 or CD8 class. Log10-transformed breadth and depth values were compared by one-way ANOVA with Sidak's multiple comparisons tests. TCRdb provides this immuneACCESS table in a form limited to in-frame rearrangements. Some clones are lacking; in checked studies, under half of them reflect an unresolved V gene, and why the rest are absent is not known. That table gives V, J and clone size, and the DNA gave D and trimming. Here the sample has about 120,000 clones; 80% to 90% occur a single time. Clones ranked in the top ten supply almost 9.5% of the sample.

The specimen was peripheral blood, collected on day 0 of AZD1222 vaccination. The rearranged chain carries TRBV7-3 and TRBJ2-5; TRBD2 fits 8 bases in the junction. The sequence was obtained from an adult in good health. The CDR3 here reads CASSQRESETQYF. The sequence in DNA is TGTGCCAGCAGCCAGCGGGAGTCAGAGACCCAGTACTTC.